The clone carrying this T cell receptor beta chain was counted many times. Its target is not known. TCR alpha and TCR beta cDNA libraries carrying sample barcodes and UMIs were produced by 5'RACE using constant-segment primers. From the 5' RACE reads, TCRdb called clonotypes with MiXCR, one entry per CDR3 protein. The sample has just over 60,000 distinct CDR3 sequences, roughly 10% seen once. The CDR3 length is 14 residues. The ends were cut back, 0 bases at V and 2 bases at J, with 6 bases in the middle. Germline V lookup: CDR1 KGHSH, CDR2 LQKENI. The data stem from a study of T-cell memory formation after mild COVID-19. General observations from the study: Later expanders leaned CD4+, whereas clones that contracted between day 15 and 85 were balanced CD4/CD8.

The specimen sequenced was PBMCs or a T cell subset sorted from them (not recorded which). The chain couples TRBV18 to TRBJ2-3; D is uncertain. This receptor was identified in a man aged 18 to 30 who had mild COVID-19 (a few samples of this study predate the infection). Cell type and time point are not known. CDR3 region: CASSPPTNTDTQYF. The CDR3 coding sequence is TGTGCCAGCTCACCACCCACGAACACAGATACGCAGTATTTT.